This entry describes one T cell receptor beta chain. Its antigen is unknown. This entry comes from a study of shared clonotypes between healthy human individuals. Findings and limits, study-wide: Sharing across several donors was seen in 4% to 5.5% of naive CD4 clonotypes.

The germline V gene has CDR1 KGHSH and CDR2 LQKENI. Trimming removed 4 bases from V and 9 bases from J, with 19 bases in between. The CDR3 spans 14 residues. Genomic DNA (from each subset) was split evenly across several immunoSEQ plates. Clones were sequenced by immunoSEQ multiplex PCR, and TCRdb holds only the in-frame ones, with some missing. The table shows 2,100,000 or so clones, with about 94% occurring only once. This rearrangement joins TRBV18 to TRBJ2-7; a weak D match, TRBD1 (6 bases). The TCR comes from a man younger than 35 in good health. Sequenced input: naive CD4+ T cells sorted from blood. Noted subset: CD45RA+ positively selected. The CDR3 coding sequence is TGTGCCAGCTCACAACAGGGACCAGCAACGTGGCAGTACTTC. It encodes CASSQQGPATWQYF.